A single T cell receptor beta chain is shown here with its context. This clonotype was seen just once. Which antigen it targets is not known. Qualities for individual bases were not recorded, and no much larger clone is one base off. A single read offers scant evidence. The sequencing machine was an Illumina HiSeq 1500. TCRdb cleaned the public reads at Q25 with fastp, built clones with MiXCR and kept in-frame beta chains. One record per CDR3 amino acid sequence lists the most common genes and DNA. The sample table contains approximately 500,000 distinct CDR3 sequences; only one count was recorded for around 27% of them. The ten most abundant clones make up about 12% of the sample. V and J are truncated by 7 bases and 0 bases respectively, leaving an intervening sequence of 13 bases. The CDR3 measures 14 amino acids from cysteine to phenylalanine. The CDR3 DNA has 42 bases and is translated from base 1. For CDR1 and CDR2, the germline V gene lists SNHLY and FYNNEI.

This entry is derived from a study of T cell repertoires in cytomegalovirus infection (dated by TCRdb to between 2017 and 2020). Context from the whole study: Because public TCR beta signatures pointed to carriage of CMV infection together with the matching HLA type, the HLA type of each donor mattered for the analysis. Summary of the overall study and its limitations: The ex vivo response was dominated by HLA-C-restricted CMV-specific TCR beta clonotypes, which also provided the single most frequent clonotype in two of eight donors. Carriers of CMV infection plus the relevant HLA type were discriminated by the cumulative frequency of public TCR beta family members in the study cohort and in an independent roughly 400-donor cohort.

The chain is assembled from TRBV2 and TRBJ2-7; matching of 7 bases hints at TRBD1 as the D gene. The TCR sequence derives from a human donor in good health (CMV status not recorded). Some clones in this sample may be carry-over from other donors' samples. The sample comprised PBMCs. The sequence in DNA is TGTGCCAGCATGGCGCGGGACAGCTCCTACGAGCAGTACTTC. This yields the protein CASMARDSSYEQYF.